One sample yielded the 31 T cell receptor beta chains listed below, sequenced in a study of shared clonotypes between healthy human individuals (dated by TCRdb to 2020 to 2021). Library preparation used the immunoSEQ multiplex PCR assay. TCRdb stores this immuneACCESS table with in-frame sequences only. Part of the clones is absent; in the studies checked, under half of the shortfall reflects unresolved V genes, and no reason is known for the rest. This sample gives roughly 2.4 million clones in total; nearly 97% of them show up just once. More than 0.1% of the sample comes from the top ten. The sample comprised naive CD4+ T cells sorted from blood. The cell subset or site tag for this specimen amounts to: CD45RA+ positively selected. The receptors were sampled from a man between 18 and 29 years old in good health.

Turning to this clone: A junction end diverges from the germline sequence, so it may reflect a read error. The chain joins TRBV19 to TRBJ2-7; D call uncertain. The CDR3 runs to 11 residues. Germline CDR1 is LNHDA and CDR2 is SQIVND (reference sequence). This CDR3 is CASSGVTYLKF. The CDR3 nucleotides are TGTGCCAGTAGTGGGGTCACCTACTTAAAATTC. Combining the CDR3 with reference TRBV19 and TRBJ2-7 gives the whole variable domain DGGITQSPKYLFRKEGQNVTLSCEQNLNHDAMYWYRQDPGQGLRLIYYSQIVNDFQKGDIAEGYSVSREKKESFPLTVTSAQKNPTAFYLCASSGVTYLKFGPGTRLTVT.

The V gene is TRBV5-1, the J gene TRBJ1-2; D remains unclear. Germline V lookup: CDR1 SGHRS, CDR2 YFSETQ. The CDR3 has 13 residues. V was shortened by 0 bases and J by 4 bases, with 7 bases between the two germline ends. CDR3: CASSLEAVYGYTF. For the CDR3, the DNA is TGCGCCAGCAGCTTGGAGGCAGTCTATGGCTACACCTTC.

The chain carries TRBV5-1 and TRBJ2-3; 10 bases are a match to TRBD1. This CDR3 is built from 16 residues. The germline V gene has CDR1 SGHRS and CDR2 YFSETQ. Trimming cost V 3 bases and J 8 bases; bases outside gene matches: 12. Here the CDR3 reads CASSSGTGVGEGTQYF. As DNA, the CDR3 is TGCGCCAGCAGCTCGGGGACAGGGGTCGGTGAAGGTACGCAGTATTTT.

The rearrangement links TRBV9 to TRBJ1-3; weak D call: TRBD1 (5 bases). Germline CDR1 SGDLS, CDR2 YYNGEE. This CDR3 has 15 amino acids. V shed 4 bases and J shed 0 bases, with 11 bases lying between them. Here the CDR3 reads CASSLMGDSGNTIYF. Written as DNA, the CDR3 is TGTGCCAGCAGCCTGATGGGGGACTCTGGAAACACCATATATTTT. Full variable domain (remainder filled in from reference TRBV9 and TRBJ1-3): DSGVTQTPKHLITATGQRVTLRCSPRSGDLSVYWYQQSLDQGLQFLIQYYNGEERAKGNILERFSAQQFPDLHSELNLSSLELGDSALYFCASSLMGDSGNTIYFGEGSWLTVV.

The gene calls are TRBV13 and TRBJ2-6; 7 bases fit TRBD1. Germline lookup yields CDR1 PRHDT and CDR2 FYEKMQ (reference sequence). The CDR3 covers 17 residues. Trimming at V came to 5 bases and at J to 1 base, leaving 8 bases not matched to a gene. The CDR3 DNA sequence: TGTGCCAGCAGCCTCACCAAGACAGGGTCTGGGGCCAACGTCCTGACTTTC. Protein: CASSLTKTGSGANVLTF.

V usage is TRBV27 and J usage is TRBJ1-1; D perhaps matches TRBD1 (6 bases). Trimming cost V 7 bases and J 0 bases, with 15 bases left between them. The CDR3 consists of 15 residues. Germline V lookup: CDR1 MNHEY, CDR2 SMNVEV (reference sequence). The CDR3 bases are TGTGCCAGCACCGCCCTCGGACAGATGAACACTGAAGCTTTCTTT. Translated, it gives CASTALGQMNTEAFF.

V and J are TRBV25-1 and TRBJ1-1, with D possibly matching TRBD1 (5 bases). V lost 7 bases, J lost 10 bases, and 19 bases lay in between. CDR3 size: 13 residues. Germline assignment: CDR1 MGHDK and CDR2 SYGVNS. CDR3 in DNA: TGTGCCAGCAATCGATTGGGGGACGAGGGAGCTTTCTTT. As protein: CASNRLGDEGAFF.

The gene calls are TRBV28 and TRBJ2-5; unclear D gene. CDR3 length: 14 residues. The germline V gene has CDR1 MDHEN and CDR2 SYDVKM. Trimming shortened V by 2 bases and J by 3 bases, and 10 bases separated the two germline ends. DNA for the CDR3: TGTGCCAGCAGTTTAGCCGGTCGAGAAGAGACCCAGTACTTC. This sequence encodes CASSLAGREETQYF.

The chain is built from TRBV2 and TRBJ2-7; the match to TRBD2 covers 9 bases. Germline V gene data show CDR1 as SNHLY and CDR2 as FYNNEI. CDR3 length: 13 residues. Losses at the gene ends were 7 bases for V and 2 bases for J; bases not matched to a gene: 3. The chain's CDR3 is CASKAGGPYEQYF. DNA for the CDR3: TGTGCCAGCAAAGCGGGAGGTCCCTACGAGCAGTACTTC.

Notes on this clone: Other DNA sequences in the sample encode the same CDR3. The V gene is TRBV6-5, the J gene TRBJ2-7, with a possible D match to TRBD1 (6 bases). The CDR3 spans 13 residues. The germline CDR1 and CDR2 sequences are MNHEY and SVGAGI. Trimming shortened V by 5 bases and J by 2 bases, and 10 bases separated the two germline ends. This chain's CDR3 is CASSQGQTYEQYF. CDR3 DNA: TGTGCCAGCAGTCAAGGACAGACCTACGAGCAGTACTTC.

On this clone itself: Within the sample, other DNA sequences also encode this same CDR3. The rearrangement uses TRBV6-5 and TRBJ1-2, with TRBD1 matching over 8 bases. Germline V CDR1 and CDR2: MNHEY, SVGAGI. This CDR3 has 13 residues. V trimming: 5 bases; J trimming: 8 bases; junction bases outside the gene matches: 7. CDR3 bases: TGTGCCAGCAGTCCAGGACAGGGACGAGGCTACACCTTC. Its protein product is CASSPGQGRGYTF.

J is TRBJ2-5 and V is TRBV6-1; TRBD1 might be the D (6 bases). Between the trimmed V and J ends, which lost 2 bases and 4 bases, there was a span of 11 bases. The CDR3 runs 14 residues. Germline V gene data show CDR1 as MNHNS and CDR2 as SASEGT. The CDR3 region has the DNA TGTGCCAGCAGTGAAAAAGGGGGACGAGAGACCCAGTACTTC. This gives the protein CASSEKGGRETQYF.

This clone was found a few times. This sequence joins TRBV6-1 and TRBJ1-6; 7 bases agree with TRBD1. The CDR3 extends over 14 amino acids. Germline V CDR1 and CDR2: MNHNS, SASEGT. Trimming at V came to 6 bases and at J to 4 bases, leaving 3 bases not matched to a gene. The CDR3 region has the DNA TGTGCCAGCAGGCAGGGACAGTATAATTCACCCCTCCACTTT. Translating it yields CASRQGQYNSPLHF.

The CDR3 coding sequence is TGTGCCAGCAGCTCGTGGGTGAGAGGGGACAATGAGCAGTTCTTC. Its translation is CASSSWVRGDNEQFF. The chain couples TRBV7-3 to TRBJ2-1; D possibly uses TRBD1 or TRBD2 (5 bases each). The CDR3 is 15 residues long. V dropped 4 bases and J dropped 5 bases, with 15 bases sitting between them. Germline loops: CDR1 SGHTA, CDR2 FQGTGA.

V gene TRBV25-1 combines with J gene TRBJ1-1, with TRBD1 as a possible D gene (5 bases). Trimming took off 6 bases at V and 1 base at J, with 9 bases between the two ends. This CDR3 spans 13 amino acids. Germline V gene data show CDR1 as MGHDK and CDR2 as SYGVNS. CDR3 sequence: CASRKTGNTEAFF. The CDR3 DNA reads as TGTGCCAGCAGAAAAACAGGGAACACTGAAGCTTTCTTT.

The CDR3 sequence: CASSIAQGRPIQYF. CDR3 nucleotides: TGTGCCAGTAGTATCGCTCAGGGTCGGCCCATTCAGTACTTC. The rearrangement uses TRBV19 and TRBJ2-4; a weak D match, TRBD1 (5 bases). This CDR3 is built from 14 residues. Germline-derived CDR1 and CDR2 are LNHDA and SQIVND (reference sequence). V was trimmed by 3 bases and J by 9 bases, leaving 15 bases between them. Full variable domain (rest looked up from reference TRBV19 and TRBJ2-4): DGGITQSPKYLFRKEGQNVTLSCEQNLNHDAMYWYRQDPGQGLRLIYYSQIVNDFQKGDIAEGYSVSREKKESFPLTVTSAQKNPTAFYLCASSIAQGRPIQYFGAGTRLSVL.

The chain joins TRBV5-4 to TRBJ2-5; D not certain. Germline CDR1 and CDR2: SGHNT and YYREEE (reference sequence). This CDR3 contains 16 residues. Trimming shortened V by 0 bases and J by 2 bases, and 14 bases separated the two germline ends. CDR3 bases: TGTGCCAGCAGCTTGGGCGGTCCTACCCTACAAGAGACCCAGTACTTC. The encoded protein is CASSLGGPTLQETQYF.

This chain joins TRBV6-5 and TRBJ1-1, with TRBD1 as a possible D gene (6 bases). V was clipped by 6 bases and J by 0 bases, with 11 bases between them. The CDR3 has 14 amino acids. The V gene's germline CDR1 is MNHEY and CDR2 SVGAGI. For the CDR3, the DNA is TGTGCCAGCAGCGCGGGGGCAATGAACACTGAAGCTTTCTTT. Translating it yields CASSAGAMNTEAFF.

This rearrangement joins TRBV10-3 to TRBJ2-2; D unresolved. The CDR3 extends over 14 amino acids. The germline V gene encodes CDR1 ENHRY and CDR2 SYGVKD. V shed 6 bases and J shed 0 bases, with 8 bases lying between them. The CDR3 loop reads CAIRRAPNTGELFF. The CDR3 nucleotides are TGTGCCATCAGACGGGCCCCGAACACCGGGGAGCTGTTTTTT.

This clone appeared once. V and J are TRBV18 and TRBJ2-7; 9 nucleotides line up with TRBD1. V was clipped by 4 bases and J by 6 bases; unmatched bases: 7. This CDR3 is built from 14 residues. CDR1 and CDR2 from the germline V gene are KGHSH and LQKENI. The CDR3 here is CASSLVTGGVEQYF. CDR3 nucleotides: TGTGCCAGCTCACTTGTCACAGGGGGCGTCGAGCAGTACTTC.

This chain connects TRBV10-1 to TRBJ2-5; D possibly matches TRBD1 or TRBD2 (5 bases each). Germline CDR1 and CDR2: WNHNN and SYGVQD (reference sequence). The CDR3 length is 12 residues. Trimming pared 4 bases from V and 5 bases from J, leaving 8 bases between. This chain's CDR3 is CASSGDAETQYF. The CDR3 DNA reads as TGCGCCAGCAGTGGGGACGCCGAGACCCAGTACTTC.

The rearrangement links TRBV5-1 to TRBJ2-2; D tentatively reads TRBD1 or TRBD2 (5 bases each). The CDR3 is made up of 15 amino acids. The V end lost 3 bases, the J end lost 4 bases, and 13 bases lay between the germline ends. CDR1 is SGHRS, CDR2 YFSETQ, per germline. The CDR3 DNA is TGCGCCAGCAGCTGGGGACCCGACCCCACCGGGGAGCTGTTTTTT. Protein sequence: CASSWGPDPTGELFF.

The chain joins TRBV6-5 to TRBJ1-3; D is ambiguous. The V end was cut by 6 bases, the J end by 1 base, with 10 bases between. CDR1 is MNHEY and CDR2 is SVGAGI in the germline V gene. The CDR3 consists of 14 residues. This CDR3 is CASRPGLSGNTIYF. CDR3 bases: TGTGCCAGCAGGCCTGGACTTTCTGGAAACACCATATATTTT.

Here the CDR3 DNA reads TGTGCCAGCAGCTTGGGTTTTGGGTTCGGCGGGGAGCTGTTTTTT. As protein: CASSLGFGFGGELFF. The chain recombines TRBV7-2 with TRBJ2-2; unclear D gene. Germline CDR1 SGHTA, CDR2 FQGNSA. V was shortened by 3 bases and J by 7 bases, with 15 bases between the two germline ends. The CDR3 runs 15 residues. The entire variable domain, with the rest obtained from reference TRBV7-2 and TRBJ2-2, is as follows: GAGVSQSPSNKVTEKGKDVELRCDPISGHTALYWYRQSLGQGLEFLIYFQGNSAPDKSGLPSDRFSAERTGGSVSTLTIQRTQQEDSAVYLCASSLGFGFGGELFFGEGSRLTVL.

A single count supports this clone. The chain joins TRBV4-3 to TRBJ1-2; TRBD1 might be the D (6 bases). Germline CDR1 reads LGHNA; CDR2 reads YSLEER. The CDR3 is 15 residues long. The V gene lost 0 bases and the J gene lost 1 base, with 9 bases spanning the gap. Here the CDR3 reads CASSQDPGVNYGYTF. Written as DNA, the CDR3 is TGCGCCAGCAGCCAAGACCCAGGGGTTAACTATGGCTACACCTTC.

CDR3 bases: TGCGCCAGCAGCCGTGGGAGACAGGCCCTGAACACTGAAGCTTTCTTT. This sequence encodes CASSRGRQALNTEAFF. The chain is built from TRBV4-1 and TRBJ1-1; maybe TRBD1 (6 bases). Germline assignment: CDR1 MGHRA and CDR2 YSYEKL. With 4 bases removed from V and 0 bases from J, the gap between germline ends came to 15 bases. CDR3 length: 16 residues.

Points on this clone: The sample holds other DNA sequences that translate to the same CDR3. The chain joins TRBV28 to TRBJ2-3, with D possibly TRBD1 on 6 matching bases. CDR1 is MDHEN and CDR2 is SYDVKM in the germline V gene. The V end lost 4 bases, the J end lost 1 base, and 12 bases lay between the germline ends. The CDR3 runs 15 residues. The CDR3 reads CASSSPGAGTDTQYF. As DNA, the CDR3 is TGTGCCAGCAGTTCGCCAGGGGCTGGCACAGATACGCAGTATTTT.

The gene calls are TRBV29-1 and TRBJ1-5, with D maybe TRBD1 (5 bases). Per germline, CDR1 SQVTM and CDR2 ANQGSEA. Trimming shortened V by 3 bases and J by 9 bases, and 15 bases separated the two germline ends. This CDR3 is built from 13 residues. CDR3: CSVESGGRGPQHF. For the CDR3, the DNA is TGCAGCGTTGAGAGTGGGGGGAGAGGGCCCCAGCATTTT.

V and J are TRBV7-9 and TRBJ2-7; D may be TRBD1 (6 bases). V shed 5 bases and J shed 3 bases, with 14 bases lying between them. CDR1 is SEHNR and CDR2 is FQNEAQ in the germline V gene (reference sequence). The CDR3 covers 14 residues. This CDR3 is CASSPGTHNYEQYF. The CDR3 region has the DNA TGTGCCAGCAGCCCCGGGACACATAACTACGAGCAGTACTTC.

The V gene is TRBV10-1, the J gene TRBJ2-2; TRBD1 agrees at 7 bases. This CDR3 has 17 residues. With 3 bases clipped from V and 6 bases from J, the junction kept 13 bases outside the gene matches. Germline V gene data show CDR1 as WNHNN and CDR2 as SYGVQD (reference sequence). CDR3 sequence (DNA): TGCGCCAGCAGTGATAGGACAGGCAGGTCACAGTCCGGGGAGCTGTTTTTT. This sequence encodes CASSDRTGRSQSGELFF.

CDR3 amino acids: CASSYGVYGNTIYF. CDR3 nucleotide sequence: TGTGCCAGCAGCTACGGGGTCTACGGAAACACCATATATTTT. The chain has TRBV5-4 and TRBJ1-3; D is uncertain. Germline values: CDR1 SGHNT, CDR2 YYREEE (reference sequence). Trimming left V 3 bases short and J 4 bases short, with 11 bases between. The CDR3 consists of 14 residues.